These 2 T cell receptor beta chains were sequenced from one sample in a study of shared clonotypes between healthy human individuals. This table comes from immunoSEQ multiplex PCR, and its TCRdb copy is limited to in-frame clones, with some not included. The sample consists of about 1.9 million clones, around 93% of them appearing once. Naive-designated CD8 cells lacked CD45RO, were positively enriched for CCR7, and omitted terminally differentiated effector memory CD45RA+ cells. Sequencing input: naive CD8+ T cells from PBMCs. The receptors come from a young man in good health. Some clones in this sample may be carry-over from other donors' samples.

The chain employs TRBV5-4 and TRBJ2-7; possibly TRBD2 for D (5 bases). The CDR3 runs 12 residues. Germline-derived CDR1 and CDR2 are SGHNT and YYREEE (reference sequence). V shed 0 bases and J shed 7 bases, with 8 bases lying between them. The CDR3 DNA follows: TGTGCCAGCAGCTTGGGGAGGCGGGAGCAGTACTTC. Translated, it gives CASSLGRREQYF.

The rearrangement joins TRBV4-2 to TRBJ2-7; D not certain. CDR1 is LGHNA and CDR2 is YNFKEQ in the germline V gene. Deletions cut 0 bases from V and 2 bases from J, with 8 bases between. The CDR3 is made up of 14 amino acids. In nucleotides, the CDR3 is TGTGCCAGCAGCCAAGAGGCAGCCACCTACGAGCAGTACTTC. Translating it yields CASSQEAATYEQYF.